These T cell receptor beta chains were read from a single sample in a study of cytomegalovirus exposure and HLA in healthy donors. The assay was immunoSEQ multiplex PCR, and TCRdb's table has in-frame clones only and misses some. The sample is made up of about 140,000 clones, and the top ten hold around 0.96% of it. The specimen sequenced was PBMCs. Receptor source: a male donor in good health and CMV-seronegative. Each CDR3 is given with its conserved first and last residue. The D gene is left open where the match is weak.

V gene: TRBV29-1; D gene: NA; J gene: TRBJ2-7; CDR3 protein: CSVETGAAYEQYF
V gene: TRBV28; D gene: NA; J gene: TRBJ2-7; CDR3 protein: CASSLNLQDLSYEQYF
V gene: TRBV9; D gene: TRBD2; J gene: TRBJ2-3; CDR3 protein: CASSASLGTSTDTQYF
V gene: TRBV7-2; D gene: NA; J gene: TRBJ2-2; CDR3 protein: CASSFPYTGELFF
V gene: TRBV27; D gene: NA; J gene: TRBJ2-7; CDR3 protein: CASSLGTGLYEQYF
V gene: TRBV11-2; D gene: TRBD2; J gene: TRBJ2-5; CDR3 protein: CASSLTSGSVETQYF
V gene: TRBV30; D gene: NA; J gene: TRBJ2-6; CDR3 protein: CAWSVSPGANVLTF
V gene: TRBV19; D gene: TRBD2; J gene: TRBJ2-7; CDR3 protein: CASSPRTRGREQYF
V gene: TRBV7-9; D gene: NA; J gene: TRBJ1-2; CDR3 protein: CASSRERNYGYTF
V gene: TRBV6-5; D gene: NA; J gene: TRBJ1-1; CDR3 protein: CASSLRGSTEAFF
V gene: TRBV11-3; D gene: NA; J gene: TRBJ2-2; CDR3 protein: CASSSGGGQVTGELFF
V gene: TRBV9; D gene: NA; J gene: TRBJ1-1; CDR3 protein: CAGSVGAGRTTEAFF
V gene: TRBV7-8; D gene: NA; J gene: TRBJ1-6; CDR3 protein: CASSQGRNSPLHF
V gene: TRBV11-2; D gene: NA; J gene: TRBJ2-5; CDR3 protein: CASSLTRFGQETQYF
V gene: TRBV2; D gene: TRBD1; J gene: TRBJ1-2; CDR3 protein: CASRALGGGGYTF
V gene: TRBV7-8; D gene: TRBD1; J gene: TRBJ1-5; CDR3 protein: CASSTREGQQIRPQHF
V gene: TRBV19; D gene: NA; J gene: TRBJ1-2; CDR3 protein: CASRSTGFYGYTF
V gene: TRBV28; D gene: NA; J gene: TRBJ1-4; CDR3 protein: CASSLNQGNEKLFF
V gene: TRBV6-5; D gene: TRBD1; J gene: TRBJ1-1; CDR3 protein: CASRITGGENTEAFF
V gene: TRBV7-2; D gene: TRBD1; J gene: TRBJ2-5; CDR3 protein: CASSAGTGEYQETQYF
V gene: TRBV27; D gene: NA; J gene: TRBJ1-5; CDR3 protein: CASSYEGRGNQPQHF
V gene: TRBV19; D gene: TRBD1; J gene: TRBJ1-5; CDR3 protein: CASIRTGTGQPQHF
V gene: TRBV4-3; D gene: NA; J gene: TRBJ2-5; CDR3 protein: CASSQDLRGGETQYF
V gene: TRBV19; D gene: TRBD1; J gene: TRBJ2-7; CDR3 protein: CASMGQGVHEQYF
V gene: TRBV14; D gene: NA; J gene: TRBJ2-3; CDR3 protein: CASSLGLATDTQYF
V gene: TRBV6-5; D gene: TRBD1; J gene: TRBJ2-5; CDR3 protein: CASRTGVGRETQYF
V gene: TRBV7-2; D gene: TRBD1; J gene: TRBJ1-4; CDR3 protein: CASSLANRGGEKLFF
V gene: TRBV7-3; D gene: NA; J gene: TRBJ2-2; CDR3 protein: CASSPATANTGELFF
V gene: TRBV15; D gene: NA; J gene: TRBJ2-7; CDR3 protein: CATSRDPAGGLNYEQYF
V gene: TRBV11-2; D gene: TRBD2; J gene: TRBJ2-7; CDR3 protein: CASSSVGQREAYEQYF
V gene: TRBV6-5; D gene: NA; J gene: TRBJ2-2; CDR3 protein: CASSPGFGELFF
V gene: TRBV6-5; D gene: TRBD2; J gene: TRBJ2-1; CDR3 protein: CASGLAGGNEQFF
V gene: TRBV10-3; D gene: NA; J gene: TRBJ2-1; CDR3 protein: CATLGPGKGGNEQFF
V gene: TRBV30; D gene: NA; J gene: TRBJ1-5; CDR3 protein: CAWSRGGSNQPQHF
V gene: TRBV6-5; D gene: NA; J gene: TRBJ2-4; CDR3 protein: CASSYSSVLAKNIQYF
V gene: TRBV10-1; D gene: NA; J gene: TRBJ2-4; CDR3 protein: CASSESGSQAKNIQYF